This T cell receptor (beta chain) was recorded in a study of T cell changes during pregnancy in multiple sclerosis. Produced via immunoSEQ multiplex PCR; TCRdb's table is partial and in-frame only. The sample has approximately 30,000 clones, 90% seen once; the top ten hold about 10%. The sequence was collected from a female donor with multiple sclerosis, enrolled in a pregnancy study. The sequenced sample was CD8+ T cells from peripheral blood mononuclear cells, obtained before pregnancy.

CDR3 bases: TGTGCCAGCAGTTTAACGATGACCGGACTAGCGGGAAGCGAGCAGTACTTC. It translates to CASSLTMTGLAGSEQYF. The J gene is TRBJ2-7, the V gene TRBV28; 12 bases line up with TRBD2. CDR3 length equals 17 residues. Trimming took 2 bases from V and 6 from J; bases not matched to a gene: 11. CDR1 and CDR2 from the germline V gene are MDHEN and SYDVKM.